A selection of T cell receptor beta chains follows, all from one sample in a study of blood T cell repertoires in COVID-19. Some clones are missing from TCRdb's copy, which holds only in-frame ones; the method was immunoSEQ multiplex PCR. The data show under 25,000 clones, with 89% seen just once and around 29% held by the top ten. Sequencing input: peripheral blood. The receptors were gathered from a woman between 70 and 85 years old with active COVID-19. The conserved cysteine and the conserved F or W are not part of the CDR3 here. Fields, in order: V gene, CDR3 protein.

>TRBV6-5
ASSYGGDRYGYT
>TRBV5-1
ASSYADWRDNEQF
>TRBV18
ASSHGTGYEQY
>TRBV5-6
ASSFLGPSNEKLF
>TRBV5-8
ASSPSRDRARGYT
>TRBV5-1
ASSLAGGQNTGELF
>TRBV5-1
ASSSSGAYNEQF
>TRBV5-6
ASSLVQVIAKNIQY
>TRBV30
AWSPTWGQAGEQY
>TRBV7-2
ASSLEASGGASSDTQY
>TRBV5-1
ASSSGTSATDTQY
>TRBV18
ASSQPGQGTGNTIY
>TRBV4-2
ASSQTSGDYEEQY
>TRBV7-9
ASSPAAEQY
>TRBV15
ATSRVPGAGNTIY
>TRBV6-2/TRBV6-3
ASSYSLTSGGIYEQY
>TRBV19
ASTNLIRGGQPQH
>TRBV3-1/TRBV3-2
ASSQDPWRGGRRADTQY
>TRBV29-1
SVGGQGLSSEQY
>TRBV13
ASSPQGARTEAF
>TRBV7-2
ASSLGSPGGLDTQY
>TRBV7-3
ASSPMGLAGIHLVKDTQY
>TRBV2
ASSVRYAQSSPLH
>TRBV12-5
ASGFSSGVTGELF
>TRBV3-1/TRBV3-2
ASSQRAGESRY
>TRBV7-2
ASSPPGVRTGELF
>TRBV5-1
ASSFSGDQPQH
>TRBV5-1
ASSLAGAATNEKLF
>TRBV16
ASSRRDSRNTEAF
>TRBV24-1
ATSAGTGSLRNYGYT
>TRBV6-5
ASSQFPSPEAF
>TRBV4-1
ASSQERDTDTQY
>TRBV10-3
AISEPGQVRETQY
>TRBV5-6
ASRTTGEAGEQY
>TRBV3-1/TRBV3-2
ASSQPRGTEAF
>TRBV18
ASSTDTPTNEKLF
>TRBV9
ASSVGTGGTEAF
>TRBV10-3
AISESSGSSSYEQY
>TRBV7-9
ASSHLRGRTHEQY
>TRBV3-1/TRBV3-2
ASRGAYEQY
>TRBV2
ASSEDRGLTDTQY
>TRBV4-3
ASSQQVENTIY
>TRBV5-5
ASSGWEGGETQY
>TRBV18
ASSPGQRPNSPLH
>TRBV19
ASSPDRDQPQH
>TRBV12-3/TRBV12-4
ASSLQLTDTQY
>TRBV27
ASSSLRGGANTEAF
>TRBV5-1
ASSSTGEDTIY
>TRBV5-6
ASIVRRGAYEQY
>TRBV7-9
ASSLGLGGYQETQY
>TRBV3-1/TRBV3-2
ASSQDPRTGVDTIY
>TRBV14
ASSRMGGLEAGELF
>TRBV7-3
ASSPGTGGDTQY
>TRBV6-2/TRBV6-3
ASSYRGEQY
>TRBV20-1
SAHFSEQY
>TRBV10-3
AISAQGNTEAF
>TRBV5-4
ASSLVTGTYEQY